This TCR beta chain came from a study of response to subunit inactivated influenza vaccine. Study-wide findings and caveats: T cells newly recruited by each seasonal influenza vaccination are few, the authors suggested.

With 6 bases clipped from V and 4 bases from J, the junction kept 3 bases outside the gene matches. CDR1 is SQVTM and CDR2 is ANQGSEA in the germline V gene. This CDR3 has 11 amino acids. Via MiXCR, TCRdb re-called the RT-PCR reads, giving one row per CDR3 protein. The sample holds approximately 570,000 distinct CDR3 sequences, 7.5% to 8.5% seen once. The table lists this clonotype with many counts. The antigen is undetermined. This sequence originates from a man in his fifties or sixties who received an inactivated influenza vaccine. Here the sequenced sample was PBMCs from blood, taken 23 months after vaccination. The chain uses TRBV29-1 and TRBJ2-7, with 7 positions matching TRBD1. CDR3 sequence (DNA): TGCAGCGTAGGGACAGATTACGAGCAGTACTTC. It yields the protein CSVGTDYEQYF.